The rows below give T cell receptor beta chains drawn from one sample of a study of blood T cell repertoires in COVID-19. Only in-frame clones appear in the TCRdb table, and some are missing; sequencing was by immunoSEQ multiplex PCR. The sample lists fewer than 200,000 clones; roughly 86% were seen once. Sequenced input: peripheral blood. These receptors came from a man in his forties with active or convalescent COVID-19. Both conserved end residues are part of each CDR3. A D gene is named only where the DNA matches it firmly. Size is omitted from some rows. Given values are once, few, many or a class for expanded clones.

abundance	len	v_gene	d_gene	j_gene	CDR3aa	CDR3nt
once	14	TRBV5-6	-	TRBJ2-4	CASSFRAPKNIQYF	TGTGCCAGCAGCTTCAGGGCCCCCAAAAACATTCAGTACTTC
once	17	TRBV15	-	TRBJ1-4	CATSKDRVRATNEKLFF	TGTGCCACCAGCAAGGACAGAGTAAGAGCAACTAATGAAAAACTGTTTTTT
-	14	TRBV24-1	-	TRBJ2-7	CATSAKGGRDEQYF	TGTGCCACCAGTGCGAAAGGGGGAAGGGACGAGCAGTACTTC
-	14	TRBV11-2	-	TRBJ2-7	CASSLDSTAYEQYF	TGTGCCAGCAGCTTAGACTCGACAGCATACGAGCAGTACTTC
-	12	TRBV2	-	TRBJ1-1	CARLTGGTEAFF	TGTGCCAGGTTGACAGGCGGCACTGAAGCTTTCTTT
-	16	TRBV27	TRBD1	TRBJ2-1	CASSNPTGGTHNEQFF	TGTGCCAGCAGTAACCCGACAGGGGGCACTCACAATGAGCAGTTCTTC
-	15	TRBV10-3	-	TRBJ1-2	CAIRRGTLTNYGYTF	TGTGCCATCAGGAGGGGGACCCTTACTAACTATGGCTACACCTTC
-	13	TRBV28	-	TRBJ1-2	CASSSTRGSGYTF	TGTGCCAGCAGTTCAACCAGGGGTAGTGGCTACACCTTC
-	18	TRBV4-1	-	TRBJ1-6	CASSPAIVQAGLNSPLHF	TGCGCCAGCAGTCCCGCTATTGTACAGGCAGGGTTAAATTCACCCCTCCACTTT
-	16	TRBV4-2	TRBD2	TRBJ2-1	CASSQHGTSDHNEQFF	TGTGCCAGCAGCCAACACGGGACTAGCGACCACAATGAGCAGTTCTTC
-	13	TRBV27	TRBD1	TRBJ1-6	CASKGTASSPLHF	TGTGCCAGCAAGGGGACAGCGTCTTCACCCCTCCACTTT
-	16	TRBV25-1	-	TRBJ2-2	CASSDLTGGWTGELFF	TGTGCCAGCAGTGATTTGACGGGGGGCTGGACCGGGGAGCTGTTTTTT
few	13	TRBV29-1	-	TRBJ1-2	CSVRGQRNYGYTF	TGCAGCGTTCGAGGGCAGCGTAACTATGGCTACACCTTC
-	12	TRBV5-6	TRBD1	TRBJ1-2	CASSAQGWGYTF	TGTGCCAGCAGCGCACAGGGGTGGGGCTACACCTTC
-	12	TRBV6-1	-	TRBJ2-3	CASSEQGDTQYF	TGTGCCAGCAGTGAACAGGGAGATACGCAGTATTTT